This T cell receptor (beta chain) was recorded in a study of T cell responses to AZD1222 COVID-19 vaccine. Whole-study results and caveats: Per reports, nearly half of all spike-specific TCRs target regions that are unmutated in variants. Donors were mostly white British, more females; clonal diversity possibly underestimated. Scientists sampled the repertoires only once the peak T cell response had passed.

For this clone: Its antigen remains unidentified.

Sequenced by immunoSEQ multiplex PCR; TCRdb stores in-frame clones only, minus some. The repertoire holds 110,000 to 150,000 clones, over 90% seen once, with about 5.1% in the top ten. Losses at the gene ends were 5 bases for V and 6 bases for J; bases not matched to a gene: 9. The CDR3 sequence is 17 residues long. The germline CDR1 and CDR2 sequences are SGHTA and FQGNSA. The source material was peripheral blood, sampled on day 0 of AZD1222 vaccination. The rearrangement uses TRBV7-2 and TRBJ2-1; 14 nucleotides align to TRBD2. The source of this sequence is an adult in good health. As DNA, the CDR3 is TGTGCCAGCAGCCCTAGAGTAGGGACTAGCGGGAGCAATGAGCAGTTCTTC. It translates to CASSPRVGTSGSNEQFF.